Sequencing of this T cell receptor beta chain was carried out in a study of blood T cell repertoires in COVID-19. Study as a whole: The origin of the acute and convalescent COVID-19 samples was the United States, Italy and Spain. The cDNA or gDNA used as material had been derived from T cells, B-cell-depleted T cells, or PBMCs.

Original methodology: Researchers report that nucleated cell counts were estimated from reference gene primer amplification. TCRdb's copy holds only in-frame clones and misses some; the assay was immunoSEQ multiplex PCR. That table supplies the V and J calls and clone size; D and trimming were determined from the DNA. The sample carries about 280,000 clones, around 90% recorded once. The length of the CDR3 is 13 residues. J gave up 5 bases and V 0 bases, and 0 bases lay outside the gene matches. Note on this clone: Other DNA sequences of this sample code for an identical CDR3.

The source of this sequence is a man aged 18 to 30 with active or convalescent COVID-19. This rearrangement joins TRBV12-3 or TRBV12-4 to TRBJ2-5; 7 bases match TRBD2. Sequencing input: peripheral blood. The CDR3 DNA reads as TGTGCCAGCAGTTTAGCGCGGGGGGAGACCCAGTACTTC. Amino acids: CASSLARGETQYF.